Listed here are 14 T cell receptor beta chains from one sample, sequenced in a study of T-cell memory formation after mild COVID-19. TCRdb processed the 5' RACE reads anew with MiXCR; each CDR3 protein has one entry. Of fewer than 700,000 distinct CDR3 sequences listed, less than 25% are singletons. Sequencing was carried out using PBMCs or a T cell subset sorted from them (not recorded which). The source of these receptors is an adult woman who had mild COVID-19 (a few samples of this study predate the infection). Cell type and time point are not known.

The chain uses TRBV7-2 and TRBJ1-5; unclear D gene. CDR1 and CDR2 from the germline V gene are SGHTA and FQGNSA. The CDR3 runs to 14 residues. Trimming removed 1 base from V and 4 bases from J, with 8 bases in between. This CDR3 is CASSLELGNQPQHF. CDR3 nucleotides: TGTGCCAGCAGCTTAGAATTGGGGAATCAGCCCCAGCATTTT.

This chain joins TRBV2 and TRBJ2-7; D might be TRBD2 (6 bases). Germline V gene sequence: CDR1 SNHLY, CDR2 FYNNEI. This CDR3 is 12 amino acids long. V dropped 4 bases and J dropped 5 bases, with 9 bases sitting between them. For the CDR3, the DNA is TGTGCCAGCAGTGCGGGCGGGAACGAGCAGTACTTC. It codes for CASSAGGNEQYF.

This clonotype was observed a handful of times. The rearrangement uses TRBV7-3 and TRBJ1-1; D gene uncertain. The CDR3 is made up of 14 amino acids. Germline V CDR1 and CDR2: SGHTA, FQGTGA. V lost 4 bases and J 0 bases, leaving 9 bases between the germline ends. CDR3 sequence: CASSSPPLNTEAFF. In nucleotides, the CDR3 is TGTGCCAGCAGCTCACCCCCACTGAACACTGAAGCTTTCTTT.

The rearrangement joins TRBV24-1 to TRBJ2-7; D not certain. CDR3 length equals 12 residues. The germline V and J ends were trimmed by 6 bases and 4 bases, with 9 bases remaining between them. CDR1 KGHDR and CDR2 SFDVKD come from the germline V gene. CDR3 nucleotides: TGTGCCACCAGTAATTCCTGGTACGAGCAGTACTTC. This gives the protein CATSNSWYEQYF.

The chain joins TRBV6-5 to TRBJ1-4; TRBD1 might be the D (5 bases). The length of the CDR3 is 16 residues. Germline V lookup: CDR1 MNHEY, CDR2 SVGAGI. V lost 2 bases and J lost 6, with 16 bases in between. CDR3 bases: TGTGCCAGCAGTTACGATTCTTCCAGGGATGATGAAAAACTGTTTTTT. This encodes CASSYDSSRDDEKLFF.

This chain links TRBV10-3 with TRBJ2-4; 9 bases are a match to TRBD1. CDR3 length equals 18 residues. In germline, CDR1 is ENHRY, CDR2 SYGVKD. With 6 bases clipped from V and 1 base from J, the junction kept 13 bases outside the gene matches. CDR3 amino acids: CAISPGQGPIEAKNIQYF. The CDR3 coding sequence is TGTGCCATCAGCCCGGGACAGGGCCCCATAGAGGCCAAAAACATTCAGTACTTC.

This clonotype was detected a few times. DNA for the CDR3: TGCGCCAGCAGCCAAGATCAAACTCGACCTGAAGCTTTCTTT. Its protein is CASSQDQTRPEAFF. The J gene is TRBJ1-1, the V gene TRBV4-3; D unclear. This CDR3 region has 14 residues. Trimming took 0 bases from V and 6 from J, leaving 11 bases between them. Germline values: CDR1 LGHNA, CDR2 YSLEER.

This clonotype was seen only a few times. The CDR3 is CASSLTGRWDSNQPQHF. The CDR3 DNA is TGTGCCAGCAGTTTGACAGGGCGCTGGGATAGCAATCAGCCCCAGCATTTT. V gene TRBV12-3 or TRBV12-4 combines with J gene TRBJ1-5; 7 positions match TRBD1. The CDR3 totals 17 residues. Losses at the gene ends were 3 bases for V and 0 bases for J; bases not matched to a gene: 8.

Only a few counts were recorded for this clonotype. The CDR3 region is CASSLGIANVLTF. The CDR3 DNA sequence: TGTGCCAGCAGCCTCGGCATTGCCAACGTCCTGACTTTC. This chain connects TRBV14 to TRBJ2-6; no firm D call. Per the germline V gene, CDR1 is SGHDN and CDR2 is FVKESK. The CDR3 spans 13 residues. Trimming took off 4 bases at V and 7 bases at J, with 8 bases between the two ends.

This clonotype was detected ten times or more. The chain carries TRBV12-3 or TRBV12-4 and TRBJ2-7; no definite D call. This CDR3 spans 13 amino acids. V was shortened by 3 bases and J by 0 bases, with 6 bases between the two germline ends. As DNA, the CDR3 is TGTGCCAGCAGTTTTTCTGCCTCCTACGAGCAGTACTTC. Its protein is CASSFSASYEQYF.

The chain joins TRBV9 to TRBJ2-1; D is uncertain. Germline V CDR1 and CDR2: SGDLS, YYNGEE. The CDR3 has 16 residues. V dropped 0 bases and J dropped 1 base, with 11 bases sitting between them. The CDR3 region has the DNA TGTGCCAGCAGCGTAGCTCCGACATCGTCCTACAATGAGCAGTTCTTC. This translates into CASSVAPTSSYNEQFF.

The genes are TRBV9 and TRBJ1-5, with TRBD1 identical over 8 bases. V lost 3 bases, J lost 5 bases, and 13 bases stayed unmatched. CDR1 SGDLS and CDR2 YYNGEE come from the germline V gene. The CDR3 has 17 residues. The CDR3 sequence: CASSEPDRVSKHQPQHF. In nucleotides, the CDR3 is TGTGCCAGCAGCGAGCCGGACAGGGTCTCTAAACATCAGCCCCAGCATTTT.

The table lists this clonotype with a few counts. V gene TRBV5-1 combines with J gene TRBJ2-7; no clear D gene. CDR1 and CDR2 from the germline V gene are SGHRS and YFSETQ. This CDR3 region has 16 residues. Trimming cost V 4 bases and J 3 bases, with 20 bases left between them. The CDR3 region has the DNA TGCGCCAGCAGCACCCCAGACTGGAAACCTCGCTACGAGCAGTACTTC. It encodes CASSTPDWKPRYEQYF. The full variable domain, with the rest looked up from reference TRBV5-1 and TRBJ2-7, is KAGVTQTPRYLIKTRGQQVTLSCSPISGHRSVSWYQQTPGQGLQFLFEYFSETQRNKGNFPGRFSGRQFSNSRSEMNVSTLELGDSALYLCASSTPDWKPRYEQYFGPGTRLTVT.

This clonotype has just a few counts. V gene TRBV2 combines with J gene TRBJ2-7, with unresolved D. The CDR3 is 13 residues long. Trimming took off 8 bases at V and 2 bases at J, with 13 bases between the two ends. Germline assignment: CDR1 SNHLY and CDR2 FYNNEI. The DNA for the CDR3 is TGTGCCAGCCAGTTGCCAGGCCCCTACGAGCAGTACTTC. Translated, it gives CASQLPGPYEQYF.